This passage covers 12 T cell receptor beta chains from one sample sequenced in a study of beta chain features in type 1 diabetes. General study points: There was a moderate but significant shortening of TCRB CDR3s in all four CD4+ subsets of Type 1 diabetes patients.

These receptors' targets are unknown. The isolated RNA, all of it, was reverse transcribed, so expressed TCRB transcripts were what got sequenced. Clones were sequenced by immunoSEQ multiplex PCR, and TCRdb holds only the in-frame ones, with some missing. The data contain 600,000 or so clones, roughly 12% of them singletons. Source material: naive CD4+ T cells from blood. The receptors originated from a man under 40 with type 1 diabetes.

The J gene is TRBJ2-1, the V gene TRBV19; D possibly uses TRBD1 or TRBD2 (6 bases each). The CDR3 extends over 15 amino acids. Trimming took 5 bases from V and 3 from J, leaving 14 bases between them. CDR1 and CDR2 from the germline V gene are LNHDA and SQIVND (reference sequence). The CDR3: CASSPLGGFYNEQFF. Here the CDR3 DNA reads TGTGCCAGTAGTCCCTTAGGGGGGTTCTACAATGAGCAGTTCTTC. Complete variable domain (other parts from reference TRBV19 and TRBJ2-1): DGGITQSPKYLFRKEGQNVTLSCEQNLNHDAMYWYRQDPGQGLRLIYYSQIVNDFQKGDIAEGYSVSREKKESFPLTVTSAQKNPTAFYLCASSPLGGFYNEQFFGPGTRLTVL.

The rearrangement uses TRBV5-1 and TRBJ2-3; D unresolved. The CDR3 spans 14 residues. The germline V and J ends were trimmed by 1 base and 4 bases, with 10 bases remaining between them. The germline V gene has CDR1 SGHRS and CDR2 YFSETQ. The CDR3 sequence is CASSLLSEPDTQYF. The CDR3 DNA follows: TGCGCCAGCAGCTTGCTCTCGGAGCCAGATACGCAGTATTTT. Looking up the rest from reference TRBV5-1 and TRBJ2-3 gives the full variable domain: KAGVTQTPRYLIKTRGQQVTLSCSPISGHRSVSWYQQTPGQGLQFLFEYFSETQRNKGNFPGRFSGRQFSNSRSEMNVSTLELGDSALYLCASSLLSEPDTQYFGPGTRLTVL.

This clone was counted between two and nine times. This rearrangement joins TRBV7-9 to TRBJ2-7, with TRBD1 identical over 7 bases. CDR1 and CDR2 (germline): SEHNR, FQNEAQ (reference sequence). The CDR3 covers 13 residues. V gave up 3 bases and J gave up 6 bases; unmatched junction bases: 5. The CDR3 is CASSFRDSAEQYF. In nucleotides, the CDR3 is TGTGCCAGCAGCTTCCGGGACAGTGCCGAGCAGTACTTC.

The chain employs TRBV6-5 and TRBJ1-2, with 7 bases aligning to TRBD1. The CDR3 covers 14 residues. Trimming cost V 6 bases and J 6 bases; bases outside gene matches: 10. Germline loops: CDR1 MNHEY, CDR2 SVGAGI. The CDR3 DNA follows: TGTGCCAGCAGCCTCGGACAGGCGAGCGATGGCTACACCTTC. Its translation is CASSLGQASDGYTF.

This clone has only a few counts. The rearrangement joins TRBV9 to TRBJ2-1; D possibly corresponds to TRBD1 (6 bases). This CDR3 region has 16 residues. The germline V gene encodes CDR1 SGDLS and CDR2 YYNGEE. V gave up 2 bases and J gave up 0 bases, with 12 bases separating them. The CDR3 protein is CASSVLGGSSYNEQFF. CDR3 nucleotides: TGTGCCAGCAGCGTCCTTGGGGGCTCCTCCTACAATGAGCAGTTCTTC.

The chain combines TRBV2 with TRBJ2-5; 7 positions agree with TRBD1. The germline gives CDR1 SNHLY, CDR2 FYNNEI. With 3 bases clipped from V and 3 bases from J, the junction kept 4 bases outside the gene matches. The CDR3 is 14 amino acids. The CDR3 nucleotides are TGTGCCAGCAGTGACGGGACAGCTAAAGAGACCCAGTACTTC. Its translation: CASSDGTAKETQYF.

Here the CDR3 reads CASSQVGAPRTEAFF. The CDR3 DNA sequence: TGCGCCAGCAGCCAAGTTGGGGCCCCGAGGACTGAAGCTTTCTTT. The rearrangement links TRBV4-3 to TRBJ1-1; tentative D call: TRBD1 (5 bases). CDR3 length equals 15 residues. Deletions cut 1 base from V and 5 bases from J, with 14 bases between. The germline V gene has CDR1 LGHNA and CDR2 YSLEER.

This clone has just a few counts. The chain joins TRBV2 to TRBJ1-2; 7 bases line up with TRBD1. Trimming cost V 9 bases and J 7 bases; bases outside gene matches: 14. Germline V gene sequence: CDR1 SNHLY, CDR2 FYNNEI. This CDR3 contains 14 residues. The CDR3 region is CASSGTAAWGGYTF. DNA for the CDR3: TGTGCCAGTTCCGGGACAGCAGCTTGGGGTGGCTACACCTTC.

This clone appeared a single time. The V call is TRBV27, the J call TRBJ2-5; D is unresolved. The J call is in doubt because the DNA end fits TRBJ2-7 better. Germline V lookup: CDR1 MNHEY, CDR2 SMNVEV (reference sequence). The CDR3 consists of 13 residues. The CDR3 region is CASSSYLSYEQYF. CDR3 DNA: TGTGCCAGCAGTTCCTACCTCTCCTACGAGCAGTACTTC.

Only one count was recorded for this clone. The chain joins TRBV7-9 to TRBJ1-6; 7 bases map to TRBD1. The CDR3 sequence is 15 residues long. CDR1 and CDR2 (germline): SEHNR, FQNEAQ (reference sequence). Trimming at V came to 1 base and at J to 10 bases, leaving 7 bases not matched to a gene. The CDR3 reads CASSLEGAGGSPLHF. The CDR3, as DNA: TGTGCCAGCAGCTTAGAGGGGGCAGGGGGATCACCCCTCCACTTT. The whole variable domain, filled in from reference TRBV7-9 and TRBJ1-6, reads DTGVSQNPRHKITKRGQNVTFRCDPISEHNRLYWYRQTLGQGPEFLTYFQNEAQLEKSRLLSDRFSAERPKGSFSTLEIQRTEQGDSAMYLCASSLEGAGGSPLHFGNGTRLTVT.

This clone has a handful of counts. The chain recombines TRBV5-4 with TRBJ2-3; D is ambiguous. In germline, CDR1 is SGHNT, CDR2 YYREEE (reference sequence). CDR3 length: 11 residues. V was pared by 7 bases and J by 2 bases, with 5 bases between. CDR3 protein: CASANTDTQYF. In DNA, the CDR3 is TGTGCCAGCGCGAACACAGATACGCAGTATTTT.

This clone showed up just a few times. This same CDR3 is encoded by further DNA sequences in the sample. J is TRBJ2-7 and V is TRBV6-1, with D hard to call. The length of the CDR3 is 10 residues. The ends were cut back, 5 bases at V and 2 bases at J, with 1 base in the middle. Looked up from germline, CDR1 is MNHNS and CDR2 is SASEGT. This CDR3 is CASSTYEQYF. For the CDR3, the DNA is TGTGCCAGCAGTACCTACGAGCAGTACTTC.